Shown below are 18 T cell receptor beta chains from a single sample sequenced in a study of T cells in Graves' hyperthyroidism and ophthalmopathy. Using RNA transcripts as the source, TCR beta CDR3 regions were amplified. TCR CDR3 regions were first amplified by RT-PCR with HTBI primers. TCRdb fed the multiplex PCR reads into MiXCR, producing one record per CDR3 protein. The table includes hundreds of thousands of distinct CDR3 sequences, just over 35% detected once. Sequences were obtained from blood. These receptors were collected from a woman aged 40 to 50 with Graves' hyperthyroidism.

This sequence joins TRBV19 and TRBJ1-4, with D possibly matching TRBD1 (5 bases). The CDR3 is made up of 18 amino acids. Trimming removed 0 bases at V and 2 bases at J, with 16 bases between. The V gene's germline CDR1 is LNHDA and CDR2 SQIVND (reference sequence). This CDR3 is CASSIDFGQGATNEKLFF. DNA of the CDR3: TGTGCCAGTAGTATAGATTTCGGTCAAGGGGCCACTAATGAAAAACTGTTTTTT.

The gene calls are TRBV12-3 or TRBV12-4 and TRBJ1-4; D is uncertain. Trimming removed 7 bases from V and 10 bases from J, with 22 bases in between. The CDR3 length is 15 residues. The CDR3 coding sequence is TGTGCCAGCAACCCGCCCGGTCCGGGGAAAGGAAAACTGTTTTTT. It encodes CASNPPGPGKGKLFF.

This clonotype was found many times. This chain links TRBV11-2 with TRBJ2-7; 10 nucleotides align to TRBD2. In germline, CDR1 is SGHAT, CDR2 FQNNGV. This CDR3 has 15 amino acids. V trimming: 3 bases; J trimming: 0 bases; junction bases outside the gene matches: 2. CDR3 in amino acids: CASSLASGSSYEQYF. CDR3 nucleotides: TGTGCCAGCAGCTTGGCTAGCGGGAGCTCCTACGAGCAGTACTTC.

Details on this clonotype: A read error may account for a junction end that differs from germline. The chain couples TRBV2 to TRBJ2-5; D possibly corresponds to TRBD2 (6 bases). The CDR3 has 16 amino acids. Germline V gene lookup returns CDR1 SNHLY and CDR2 FYNNEI. The CDR3 nucleotides read TGTGCCAGCACTGAATTTCGGGGGACTTCACAAGAGACCCAGTACTTC. It is translated as CASTEFRGTSQETQYF.

As concerns this clonotype: A much larger clone lies one base from this, so it may be a read error. The chain uses TRBV19 and TRBJ2-5; perhaps TRBD1 as D (5 bases). V was shortened by 3 bases and J by 7 bases, with 15 bases between the two germline ends. Germline values: CDR1 LNHDA, CDR2 SQIVND (reference sequence). This CDR3 spans 14 amino acids. In DNA, the CDR3 is TGTGCCAGTAGTATGACTCAGGGATCAGGGACCCAGTACTTC. Translating gives CASSMTQGSGTQYF.

J is TRBJ2-6 and V is TRBV15; D gene unclear. The V and J ends lost 0 bases and 4 bases respectively, with 4 bases between them. Germline V lookup: CDR1 LNHNV, CDR2 YYDKDF (reference sequence). This CDR3 has 14 amino acids. CDR3: CATSREPGANVLTF. The CDR3 coding sequence is TGTGCCACCAGCAGAGAACCAGGGGCCAACGTCCTGACTTTC. Looking up the rest from reference TRBV15 and TRBJ2-6 gives the full variable domain: DAMVIQNPRYQVTQFGKPVTLSCSQTLNHNVMYWYQQKSSQAPKLLFHYYDKDFNNEADTPDNFQSRRPNTSFCFLDIRSPGLGDTAMYLCATSREPGANVLTFGAGSRLTVL.

CDR3 in amino acids: CSAKSGGRDYGYTF. The CDR3, as DNA: TGCAGTGCTAAATCGGGGGGCAGGGACTATGGCTACACCTTC. The rearrangement links TRBV20-1 to TRBJ1-2; possible D gene TRBD1, 6 bases. Germline CDR1 DFQATT, CDR2 SNEGSKA (reference sequence). This CDR3 is built from 14 residues. Between the trimmed V and J ends, which lost 4 bases and 3 bases, there was a span of 15 bases.

This clonotype was observed many times. CDR3 nucleotide sequence: TGTGCCAGCAGCCCCCAACTAGCGGGGAGCTCCTACGAGCAGTACTTC. Its translation: CASSPQLAGSSYEQYF. The chain is built from TRBV7-9 and TRBJ2-7; TRBD2 matches at 10 bases. This CDR3 has 16 amino acids. CDR1 and CDR2 from the germline V gene are SEHNR and FQNEAQ (reference sequence). J lost 0 bases, V lost 5 bases, and 7 bases had no gene match.

This clonotype has a count of ten or more. This chain links TRBV13 with TRBJ2-7; D might be TRBD2 (6 bases). This CDR3 has 16 amino acids. Germline V lookup: CDR1 PRHDT, CDR2 FYEKMQ (reference sequence). Trimming took off 5 bases at V and 3 bases at J, with 20 bases between the two ends. The CDR3, as DNA: TGTGCCAGCAGCGTCGACGGAGGGCGGGATCGCTACGAGCAGTACTTC. This codes for CASSVDGGRDRYEQYF.

The V call is TRBV19, the J call TRBJ2-7; no clear D. The ends were cut back, 10 bases at V and 1 base at J, with 14 bases in the middle. The germline V gene encodes CDR1 LNHDA and CDR2 SQIVND (reference sequence). The CDR3 has 13 amino acids. CDR3 nucleotide sequence: TGTGCCAAACGCTCGGACGGTTCCTACGAGCAGTACTTC. Its protein product is CAKRSDGSYEQYF.

The chain couples TRBV20-1 to TRBJ2-3; no clear D. Between the trimmed V and J ends, which lost 4 bases and 0 bases, there was a span of 14 bases. The germline CDR1 and CDR2 sequences are DFQATT and SNEGSKA (reference sequence). The CDR3 is made up of 15 amino acids. CDR3 sequence reads: CSAKPSLRSTDTQYF. The CDR3 DNA is TGCAGTGCTAAGCCTTCGTTGAGGAGCACAGATACGCAGTATTTT.

With respect to this clonotype: A junction end diverges from the germline sequence, so it may reflect a read error. The chain employs TRBV7-9 and TRBJ2-2, with 10 bases that match TRBD1. This CDR3 region has 16 residues. In germline, CDR1 is SEHNR, CDR2 FQNEAQ (reference sequence). DNA of the CDR3: TGCGCCAGCAGCCAGGACGGACAGGGGGTTTCCGGGGAGCTGTTTTTT. As protein: CASSQDGQGVSGELFF. Full variable domain (outside the CDR3, taken from reference TRBV7-9 and TRBJ2-2): DTGVSQNPRHKITKRGQNVTFRCDPISEHNRLYWYRQTLGQGPEFLTYFQNEAQLEKSRLLSDRFSAERPKGSFSTLEIQRTEQGDSAMYLCASSQDGQGVSGELFFGEGSRLTVL.

There are many counts of this clonotype. This rearrangement joins TRBV9 to TRBJ2-5; 13 positions match TRBD2. With 4 bases clipped from V and 4 bases from J, the junction kept 4 bases outside the gene matches. Looked up from germline, CDR1 is SGDLS and CDR2 is YYNGEE. The CDR3 covers 15 residues. This chain's CDR3 is CASSITSGGGETQYF. The CDR3 coding sequence is TGTGCCAGCAGCATTACTAGCGGGGGGGGAGAGACCCAGTACTTC.

This clonotype was recorded many times. The V gene is TRBV11-2, the J gene TRBJ1-1; unclear D gene. V lost 7 bases, J lost 1 base, and 10 bases lay in between. The CDR3 is 13 residues long. CDR1 is SGHAT and CDR2 is FQNNGV in the germline V gene. The CDR3 protein is CASKETGNTEAFF. The CDR3 region has the DNA TGTGCCAGCAAAGAGACGGGGAACACTGAAGCTTTCTTT. The whole variable domain, remainder taken from reference TRBV11-2 and TRBJ1-1, is EAGVAQSPRYKIIEKRQSVAFWCNPISGHATLYWYQQILGQGPKLLIQFQNNGVVDDSQLPKDRFSAERLKGVDSTLKIQPAKLEDSAVYLCASKETGNTEAFFGQGTRLTVV.

CDR3 amino acids: CASYNLGGQGQYF. In nucleotides, the CDR3 is TGTGCCAGCTATAATCTCGGGGGGCAAGGGCAGTACTTC. The chain is built from TRBV25-1 and TRBJ2-7; D possibly corresponds to TRBD2 (7 bases). The CDR3 consists of 13 residues. Germline-derived CDR1 and CDR2 are MGHDK and SYGVNS. Trimming stripped 8 bases from V and 9 bases from J, with 20 bases between.

This clonotype has only a few counts. The chain uses TRBV19 and TRBJ1-5; D is uncertain. Germline V CDR1 and CDR2: LNHDA, SQIVND (reference sequence). The CDR3 is made up of 14 amino acids. V was shortened by 8 bases and J by 3 bases, with 14 bases between the two germline ends. The CDR3 spells CASEFSRNNQPQHF. CDR3 nucleotides: TGTGCCAGTGAATTCTCCAGAAACAATCAGCCCCAGCATTTT.

The V and J genes are TRBV9 and TRBJ2-1, with 7 bases fitting TRBD2. The CDR3 totals 13 residues. Trimming took 8 bases from V and 8 from J; bases not matched to a gene: 10. Germline CDR1 is SGDLS and CDR2 is YYNGEE. The DNA for the CDR3 is TGTGCCAGTACCGGGACTACGTCCGATGAGCAGTTCTTC. Its translation is CASTGTTSDEQFF.

This clonotype was observed a few times. The chain carries TRBV4-1 and TRBJ1-1; D unresolved. Germline CDR1 is MGHRA and CDR2 is YSYEKL. The CDR3 has 16 residues. With 3 bases removed from V and 4 bases from J, the gap between germline ends came to 18 bases. CDR3 DNA sequence: TGCGCCAGCAGCCACCTCAGGTGGGGTTCGGGCACTGAAGCTTTCTTT. The encoded protein is CASSHLRWGSGTEAFF.